Here is one T cell receptor (beta chain) with its context. This clonotype was recorded a few times. Its antigen remains unidentified. Per-base quality was not reported, and no clone a single base away is much larger than it. The library was built by means of 5' RACE. Sequencing was performed on an Illumina HiSeq 2500. A second about 6 to 11 cycle PCR used a sample-barcoded 5' primer and a J-beta primer mix. A template-switch 5' adaptor carrying 12 random nucleotides introduced a unique molecular identifier onto each TCR beta cDNA molecule. At least 3 million CDR3-containing paired-end reads were obtained from each sample. All of the RNA was converted into first-strand cDNA using the Mint cDNA synthesis kit, with a TRBC-specific oligonucleotide serving as the primer. All cDNA was treated with uracil-DNA glycosylase and then went through a first 18-cycle PCR with the universal primers M1SS and BC2_uni_R. From the authors' description of their analysis: For normalization, 1 million high-quality reads were randomly selected from each sample, with every read carrying a distinct molecular identifier. Instead of being binned into consensus sequences, reads that shared molecular identifiers were thrown out. MiTCR, run with a Q25 quality threshold and the strictest error-elimination algorithm, handled CDR3 identification, clonotype clustering and error correction. A nonparametric unseen species model with Euler transformation was used to estimate a lower bound on total TCR beta diversity. The public reads were quality trimmed at Q25 with fastp and then assembled into clones with MiXCR by TCRdb, keeping productive beta chains. Merged by CDR3 protein, the rows form single entries marked with the most common genes and DNA. The V and J calls come from TCRdb's annotation, not from the publication. In all, the sample holds 950,000 to 1,200,000 distinct CDR3 sequences, and roughly two fifths of those were seen once. The biggest ten clones account for less than 15% of the sample.

The approximately 41 donors, aged about 6 to 100 years, were systemically healthy Caucasian individuals from Russia. Each donor gave about 9.7 milliliters of peripheral blood, drawn into EDTA-treated Vacutainer tubes. PBMCs were isolated by Ficoll-Paque density-gradient centrifugation, with at least 7 million obtained per sample. Total RNA, at least 6 micrograms per sample, was extracted from PBMCs with Trizol reagent. For every donor, flow cytometry on a PBMC aliquot measured the percentage of naive CD45RAhigh/CD27high T cells. This entry comes from a study of blood T cells in healthy people across ages (dated by TCRdb to the mid-2010s). Looking at the study overall: In model experiments, template switching captured roughly one uniquely barcoded TCR beta cDNA molecule for every two T cells. The study measured age-related changes in TCR beta repertoire diversity using deep sequencing normalized with unique cDNA molecular identifiers. The donors were split into four age groups: young (average about 16 years), middle-aged (roughly 42), aged (approximately 59) and long-lived (roughly 77). To avoid experimental bias, donors of different ages were distributed randomly across sequencing lanes. Two additional independent replicas of 1 million unique cDNA reads from the same blood draw were analyzed for two donors (one aged 18 to 30 and one aged 80 or older). The research as a whole found: Compared with the aged group, the long-lived group had more naive CD4+ T cells, fewer expanded clones and increased TCR diversity, a pattern suggesting age selection. A strong correlation was found between observed TCR beta diversity and the percentage of naive T cells measured by flow cytometry. The CMV infection status of donors was not known, potentially confounding age-related changes in expanded clonotypes. Bulk unsorted PBMC profiling prevented conclusive comparison of naive and antigen-experienced compartments. Observed TCR beta diversity per million T cells fell roughly linearly with age, and a significant reduction was already apparent by age around 40. Estimates of total diversity from one million sequenced T cells were regarded as lower bounds and underestimates.

The CDR3 has 14 amino acids, counting the end cysteine and phenylalanine. This entry keeps only the CDR3 DNA: 42 bases, framed from base 1. The germline V gene encodes CDR1 DFQATT and CDR2 SNEGSKA (reference sequence). For this chain, trimming is 0 bases at the V end and 6 bases at the J end, and the number of junction bases without a gene match is 5. The clonotype originates from a man aged 18 to 29 in good health. In this chain, TRBV20-1 is recombined with TRBJ1-1; TRBD1 lines up with 9 middle nucleotides. The sample consisted of blood. The DNA sequence is as follows: TGCAGTGCTAGAGAAGGGACAGGGACTTCTGAAGCTTTCTTT. This codes for CSAREGTGTSEAFF.